This is a list of T cell receptor beta chains from one sample in a study of beta chain features in type 1 diabetes. Clones were sequenced by immunoSEQ multiplex PCR, and TCRdb holds only the in-frame ones, with some missing. The repertoire consists of hundreds of thousands of clones, with over 25% occurring once and the leading ten covering around 0.065%. Material for sequencing was naive CD4+ T cells from blood. These TCRs come from a man between 18 and 35 years old in good health. CDR3s include the opening cysteine and the closing phenylalanine or tryptophan. Fields, in order: V gene, CDR3 protein.

v_gene: TRBV5-6; CDR3aa: CASSLGQTGELFF
v_gene: TRBV6-6; CDR3aa: CASSYQAGAADIQYF
v_gene: TRBV6-6; CDR3aa: CASRPRGTVSTDTQYF
v_gene: TRBV5-4; CDR3aa: CASSLILAGGTDTQYF
v_gene: TRBV7-2; CDR3aa: CASSPTSGGVNEQFF
v_gene: TRBV28; CDR3aa: CASSFLGGVQGEQYF
v_gene: TRBV15; CDR3aa: CATSRSTGTEAFF
v_gene: TRBV5-1; CDR3aa: CASSHIADYTDTQYF
v_gene: TRBV7-2; CDR3aa: CAEVRDIRTDTQYF
v_gene: TRBV7-2; CDR3aa: CASSWGLAGYEQYF
v_gene: TRBV7-8; CDR3aa: CASSSPGGTGFYEQYF
v_gene: TRBV18; CDR3aa: CASSPGGPNYGYTF
v_gene: TRBV18; CDR3aa: CASSPLTGTETQYF
v_gene: TRBV30; CDR3aa: CAWSSRTGGPFWGYTF
v_gene: TRBV30; CDR3aa: CAWSAVGLNQPQHF
v_gene: TRBV30; CDR3aa: CAWSVALGDEQFF
v_gene: TRBV2; CDR3aa: CASSSQGDTGELFF
v_gene: TRBV6-1; CDR3aa: CASSQGSEAEAFF
v_gene: TRBV30; CDR3aa: CAWSLTGFVAFF
v_gene: TRBV7-9; CDR3aa: CASGKSRSPSGSQYF
v_gene: TRBV28; CDR3aa: CATEAGGATANVLTF
v_gene: TRBV7-8; CDR3aa: CASSLGGTDTQYF
v_gene: TRBV29-1; CDR3aa: CSVGSGKDTGELFF
v_gene: TRBV11-2; CDR3aa: CASSPRTGVSYNEQFF
v_gene: TRBV19; CDR3aa: CASSMETGSEQFF
v_gene: TRBV6-6; CDR3aa: CASLPTSGSYNEQFF
v_gene: TRBV30; CDR3aa: CAWRPGATEAFF
v_gene: TRBV30; CDR3aa: CAWSRQGNQPQHF
v_gene: TRBV9; CDR3aa: CASSVRTSGPPYNEQFF
v_gene: TRBV11-3; CDR3aa: CASSLDGDRYYEQYF
v_gene: TRBV9; CDR3aa: CASSVGTAFNQPQHF
v_gene: TRBV5-1; CDR3aa: CASSPAGDTQYF
v_gene: TRBV29-1; CDR3aa: CSVAGPEKGNEQFF
v_gene: TRBV30; CDR3aa: CAWSVRGSGNTIYF
v_gene: TRBV10-3; CDR3aa: CAISEGGTGGNIQYF
v_gene: TRBV29-1; CDR3aa: CSVSQSLTGANVLTF
v_gene: TRBV30; CDR3aa: CAYGRAGVAFF
v_gene: TRBV7-2; CDR3aa: CASSFDQGRNQPQHF
v_gene: TRBV4-1; CDR3aa: CASSQDRGRPNTEAFF
v_gene: TRBV12-5; CDR3aa: CASGLTSSTEAFF
v_gene: TRBV27; CDR3aa: CASSLYRGVRYGYTF
v_gene: TRBV18; CDR3aa: CASSLVAADTDTQYF
v_gene: TRBV5-8; CDR3aa: CASSTIVAHEQFF
v_gene: TRBV29-1; CDR3aa: CSVAGTSGGPDTQYF
v_gene: TRBV4-2; CDR3aa: CASSQEGRPRDYEQYF
v_gene: TRBV5-1; CDR3aa: CASSVGGSGGSSYEQYF